This T cell receptor beta chain came from a study of blood T cell repertoires in COVID-19. As for the study in general: The United States, Italy and Spain supplied acute and convalescent COVID-19 samples. Sample material is recorded as cDNA or gDNA derived from T cells, B-cell-depleted T cells, or PBMCs.

In the original workflow: Counts of nucleated cells, estimated from reference gene primer amplification, were obtained. The method was immunoSEQ multiplex PCR; TCRdb's version includes in-frame clones alone and lacks a portion of them. That table gives V, J and clone size, and the DNA gave D and trimming. The sample carries tens of thousands of clones, more than 80% recorded once. Enrollment of patients from Seattle took place during active infection, with longitudinal follow-up. V lost 4 bases and J lost 9; bases outside the gene matches: 10. The germline CDR1 and CDR2 sequences are SGHRS and YFSETQ. This CDR3 has 15 residues.

Sequencing used peripheral blood. This chain links TRBV5-1 with TRBJ1-6; 7 bases are a match to TRBD1. This sequence originates from a man aged 80 or over with COVID-19, enrolled during active disease. The CDR3 loop reads CASSPNTGDSSPLHF. In nucleotides, the CDR3 is TGCGCCAGCAGCCCAAATACAGGGGACAGTTCACCCCTCCACTTT. Combining the CDR3 with reference TRBV5-1 and TRBJ1-6 gives the whole variable domain KAGVTQTPRYLIKTRGQQVTLSCSPISGHRSVSWYQQTPGQGLQFLFEYFSETQRNKGNFPGRFSGRQFSNSRSEMNVSTLELGDSALYLCASSPNTGDSSPLHFGNGTRLTVT.